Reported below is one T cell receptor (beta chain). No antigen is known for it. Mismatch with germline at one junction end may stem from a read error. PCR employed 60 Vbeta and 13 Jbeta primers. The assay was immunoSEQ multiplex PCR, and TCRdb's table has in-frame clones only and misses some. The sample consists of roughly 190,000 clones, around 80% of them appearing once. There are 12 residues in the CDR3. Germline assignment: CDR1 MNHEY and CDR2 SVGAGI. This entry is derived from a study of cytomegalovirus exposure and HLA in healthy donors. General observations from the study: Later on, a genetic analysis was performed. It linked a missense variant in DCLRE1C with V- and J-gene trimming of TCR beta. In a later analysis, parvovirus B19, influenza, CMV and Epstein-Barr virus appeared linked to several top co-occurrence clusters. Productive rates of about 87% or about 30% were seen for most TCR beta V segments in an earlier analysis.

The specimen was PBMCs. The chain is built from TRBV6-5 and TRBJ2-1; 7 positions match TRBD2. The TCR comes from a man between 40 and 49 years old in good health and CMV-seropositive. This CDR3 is CASSYSSGNRVF. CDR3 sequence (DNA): TGTGCCAGCAGTTACTCCAGCGGGAATCGGGTCTTC.